A selection of T cell receptor beta chains follows, all from one sample in a study of blood T cell repertoires in COVID-19. Sequencing was performed with immunoSEQ multiplex PCR; in TCRdb, only in-frame clones are kept and a portion is missing. This sample has approximately 330,000 clones, with 80% to 90% found just once. Material: PBMCs or T cells enriched from blood (not recorded which). These receptors came from a woman aged 40 to 50 with acute COVID-19. CDR3s include the opening cysteine and the closing phenylalanine or tryptophan. A D gene is named only where the DNA matches it firmly. The size field is filled for only some rows; it gives once, few, many or a size class.

CDR3 protein,CDR3 DNA,D gene,clone size,V gene,J gene
CASSDGTGGTYNEQFF,TGCGCCAGCAGCGACGGGACAGGGGGAACGTACAATGAGCAGTTCTTC,TRBD1,-,TRBV5-1,TRBJ2-1
CASSQLQGNTEAFF,TGCGCCAGCAGCCAGCTTCAGGGGAACACTGAAGCTTTCTTT,-,-,TRBV4-3,TRBJ1-1
CASSRSDSSGNTIYF,TGTGCCAGCAGCCGCTCGGACAGTTCCGGAAACACCATATATTTT,-,few,TRBV4-2,TRBJ1-3
CASSLGLAGWTDTQYF,TGTGCCAGCAGCTTAGGTCTAGCGGGGTGGACAGATACGCAGTATTTT,TRBD2,few,TRBV7-2,TRBJ2-3
CSVEMIASGELYEQYF,TGCAGCGTTGAAATGATTGCTAGCGGGGAATTGTACGAGCAGTACTTC,TRBD2,few,TRBV29-1,TRBJ2-7
CASSYNAGNTEAFF,TGTGCCAGCAGTTATAATGCTGGCAACACTGAAGCTTTCTTT,-,-,TRBV6-6,TRBJ1-1
CALGADTQYF,TGTGCCCTAGGGGCGGATACGCAGTATTTT,-,-,TRBV2,TRBJ2-3
CAISEVRVPEETQYF,TGTGCCATCAGTGAGGTTAGAGTTCCTGAGGAGACCCAGTACTTC,-,once,TRBV10-3,TRBJ2-5
CASSYEFSPLHF,TGTGCCAGCAGTTACGAGTTTTCACCCCTCCACTTT,-,once,TRBV6-6,TRBJ1-6
CASSLDRDTDTQYF,TGTGCCAGCAGTCTCGACAGGGACACAGATACGCAGTATTTT,TRBD1,-,TRBV7-9,TRBJ2-3
CASMAGQSYEQYF,TGTGCCAGCATGGCGGGACAGTCCTACGAGCAGTACTTC,-,-,TRBV2,TRBJ2-7
CASSSGGSEPQHF,TGTGCCAGCAGTTCAGGGGGATCGGAGCCCCAGCATTTT,TRBD1,-,TRBV12-3/TRBV12-4,TRBJ1-5
CASIPYREGRVTEAFF,TGTGCCAGCATCCCATACAGGGAGGGAAGGGTCACTGAAGCTTTCTTT,-,-,TRBV7-9,TRBJ1-1
CASSYRDRGGLEAFF,TGTGCCAGCAGTTACCGTGACAGGGGTGGTCTTGAAGCTTTCTTT,TRBD1,-,TRBV6-5,TRBJ1-1
CASTSGFSYEQYF,TGTGCCAGCACCTCGGGTTTCTCCTACGAGCAGTACTTC,-,-,TRBV5-5,TRBJ2-7
CASSPPVGGGRRETQYF,TGTGCCAGCTCACCACCCGTGGGGGGGGGCCGTCGAGAGACCCAGTACTTC,-,-,TRBV18,TRBJ2-5
CASSQDRAGGALGNTIYF,TGTGCCAGCAGCCAAGATCGCGCGGGGGGCGCATTGGGAAACACCATATATTTT,-,-,TRBV3-1/TRBV3-2,TRBJ1-3
CASSLDGQWHTNEKLFF,TGTGCCAGCAGCTTAGACGGACAGTGGCACACTAATGAAAAACTGTTTTTT,-,-,TRBV11-2,TRBJ1-4
CASSLNENPGKLFF,TGTGCCAGCAGTTTAAATGAGAACCCCGGGAAACTGTTTTTT,-,-,TRBV27,TRBJ1-4
CATSRDGTGSITLHF,TGTGCCACCAGCAGAGACGGGACAGGGTCCATCACCCTCCACTTT,TRBD1,-,TRBV15,TRBJ1-6
CSVRRGAGQPQHF,TGCAGCGTTCGCCGGGGGGCAGGTCAGCCCCAGCATTTT,-,-,TRBV29-1,TRBJ1-5
CASSKGRGRKLFF,TGTGCCAGCAGCAAAGGGAGGGGGCGAAAACTGTTTTTT,-,-,TRBV21-1,TRBJ1-4
CASSARVGGYTF,TGTGCCAGCAGCGCCCGGGTCGGGGGCTACACCTTC,-,-,TRBV7-2,TRBJ1-2
CASSPGQPQHF,TGTGCCAGCAGCCCCGGTCAGCCCCAGCATTTT,-,-,TRBV6-5,TRBJ1-5
CASSEGQRNYGYTF,TGTGCCAGCAGCGAGGGACAGCGAAACTATGGCTACACCTTC,TRBD1,few,TRBV5-6,TRBJ1-2
CASSLSRGYTDTQYF,TGTGCCAGCAGCTTAAGTCGCGGATACACAGATACGCAGTATTTT,-,-,TRBV7-2,TRBJ2-3
CASSLQGNTEAFF,TGCGCCAGCAGCTTGCAGGGGAACACTGAAGCTTTCTTT,-,once,TRBV5-1,TRBJ1-1
CASSSTGSRSGNTIYF,TGTGCCAGCAGCTCCACAGGGTCCCGTTCTGGAAACACCATATATTTT,-,once,TRBV11-2,TRBJ1-3
CASSQDDNAKNIQYF,TGTGCCAGCAGCCAAGACGACAACGCCAAAAACATTCAGTACTTC,-,-,TRBV4-2,TRBJ2-4
CASSPTLAGVGDTQYF,TGTGCCAGCTCACCAACTCTAGCGGGAGTCGGAGATACGCAGTATTTT,TRBD2,-,TRBV18,TRBJ2-3
CASRRTGGGETQYF,TGTGCCAGCAGGCGGACAGGGGGCGGGGAGACCCAGTACTTC,TRBD1,-,TRBV6-5,TRBJ2-5
CAWIWAALGADTQYF,TGTGCCTGGATATGGGCAGCTTTAGGGGCGGATACGCAGTATTTT,-,-,TRBV30,TRBJ2-3
CASSPRTGEETQYF,TGTGCCAGCTCACCAAGGACAGGGGAAGAGACCCAGTACTTC,TRBD1,once,TRBV18,TRBJ2-5
CASSERGRGLFF,TGTGCCAGCAGTGAAAGGGGGCGCGGGCTGTTTTTT,TRBD1,-,TRBV2,TRBJ2-2
CASSWDRALTDTQYF,TGTGCCAGCAGCTGGGACAGGGCTTTGACAGATACGCAGTATTTT,TRBD1,-,TRBV7-3,TRBJ2-3
CASSEARTKNTF,TGTGCCAGCAGTGAAGCGCGTACTAAAAACACCTTC,-,-,TRBV2,TRBJ1-2
CASSLGTGEKLFF,TGTGCCAGCAGTTTGGGGACAGGGGAAAAACTGTTTTTT,TRBD1,-,TRBV12-3/TRBV12-4,TRBJ1-4
CASSLYNQPQHF,TGTGCCAGCAGCTTATATAATCAGCCCCAGCATTTT,-,-,TRBV5-8,TRBJ1-5
CASSLDPRANTEAFF,TGTGCCAGCAGCTTAGACCCCCGAGCGAACACTGAAGCTTTCTTT,-,-,TRBV7-2,TRBJ1-1